The clone carrying this T cell receptor beta chain was picked up one time. Original processing methods: Amplification from reference gene primers served as the basis for estimated nucleated cell counts. The method was immunoSEQ multiplex PCR; TCRdb's version includes in-frame clones alone and lacks a portion of them. That table gives V, J and clone size, and the DNA gave D and trimming. Among under 300,000 clones, roughly 88% were seen once, and the ten largest hold about 12%. This sample stems from a study of blood T cell repertoires in COVID-19. In the study overall: PBMCs, B-cell-depleted T cells, or T cells provided the cDNA or gDNA that made up the material.

Germline V gives CDR1 SGDLS, CDR2 YYNGEE. The V segment lost 4 bases and the J segment 2 bases; nucleotides outside the gene matches: 5. This CDR3 has 14 residues. Sample: peripheral blood. The receptor comes from a man older than 75 with acute or convalescent COVID-19. V gene TRBV9 combines with J gene TRBJ2-7; 8 bases fit TRBD1. The CDR3 nucleotides are TGTGCCAGCAGCCCCAGGACAGGGCCCTACGAGCAGTACTTC. Protein: CASSPRTGPYEQYF.